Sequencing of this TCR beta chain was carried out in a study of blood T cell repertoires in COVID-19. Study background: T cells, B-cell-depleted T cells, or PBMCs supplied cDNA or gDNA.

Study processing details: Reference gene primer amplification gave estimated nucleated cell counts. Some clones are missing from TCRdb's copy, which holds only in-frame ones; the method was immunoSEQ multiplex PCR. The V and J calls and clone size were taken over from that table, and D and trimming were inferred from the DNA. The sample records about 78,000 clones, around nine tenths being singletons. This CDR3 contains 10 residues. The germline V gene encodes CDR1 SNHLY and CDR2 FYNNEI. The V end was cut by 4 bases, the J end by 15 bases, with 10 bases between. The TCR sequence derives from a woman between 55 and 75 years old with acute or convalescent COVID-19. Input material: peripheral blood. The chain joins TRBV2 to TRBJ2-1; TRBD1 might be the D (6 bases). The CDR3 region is CASSAGAPFF. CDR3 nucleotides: TGTGCCAGCAGTGCAGGGGCCCCGTTCTTC.